These 7 T cell receptor beta chains were all obtained from the same sample, sequenced in a study of cytomegalovirus exposure and HLA in healthy donors. The PCR had 60 Vbeta and 13 Jbeta primers. Libraries were prepared by immunoSEQ multiplex PCR; TCRdb keeps only in-frame clonotypes and omits some of them. The table has about 91,000 clones, around 64% seen once. The sample comprised PBMCs. These TCRs come from a human donor in good health.

This clone was detected only once. The J gene is TRBJ2-5, the V gene TRBV6-1; D not resolved. The CDR3 consists of 12 residues. The germline V and J ends were trimmed by 4 bases and 4 bases, with 7 bases remaining between them. Germline-derived CDR1 and CDR2 are MNHNS and SASEGT. CDR3 coding DNA: TGTGCCAGCAGTGCCTTCCCAGAGACCCAGTACTTC. Protein sequence: CASSAFPETQYF.

The V and J genes are TRBV7-8 and TRBJ2-1, with D possibly being TRBD1 (6 bases). This CDR3 has 13 amino acids. Germline V gives CDR1 SGHVS, CDR2 FQNEAQ. Trimming pared 3 bases from V and 8 bases from J, leaving 11 bases between. The CDR3 is CASSLAQGYEQFF. As DNA, the CDR3 is TGTGCCAGCAGCTTGGCACAGGGTTATGAGCAGTTCTTC. Full variable domain (remainder filled in from reference TRBV7-8 and TRBJ2-1): GAGVSQSPRYKVAKRGQDVALRCDPISGHVSLFWYQQALGQGPEFLTYFQNEAQLDKSGLPSDRFFAERPEGSVSTLKIQRTQQEDSAVYLCASSLAQGYEQFFGPGTRLTVL.

The chain links TRBV30 to TRBJ2-7; TRBD1 agrees at 7 bases. V was clipped by 2 bases and J by 7 bases; unmatched bases: 8. CDR3 length: 13 amino acids. Germline V CDR1 and CDR2: GTSNPN, SVGIG (reference sequence). As DNA, the CDR3 is TGTGCCTGGAGTTACGGACAGGATCTAGAGCAGTACTTC. The encoded protein is CAWSYGQDLEQYF.

This clone has more than one count but fewer than ten. V usage is TRBV4-3 and J usage is TRBJ2-1, with 9 bases lining up with TRBD2. CDR1 is LGHNA and CDR2 is YSLEER in the germline V gene. This CDR3 spans 18 amino acids. J gave up 4 bases and V 1 base, and 11 bases lay outside the gene matches. The CDR3 loop is CASSQVGNSGGIYNEQFF. CDR3 nucleotides: TGCGCCAGCAGCCAAGTCGGGAATAGCGGGGGAATATACAATGAGCAGTTCTTC.

This clone has a handful of counts. The chain combines TRBV28 with TRBJ1-5; unclear D gene. This CDR3 is 15 amino acids long. Germline V lookup: CDR1 MDHEN, CDR2 SYDVKM. V shed 2 bases and J shed 3 bases, with 11 bases lying between them. DNA for the CDR3: TGTGCCAGCAGTTTAAACAACAGCCCCAATCAGCCCCAGCATTTT. It is translated as CASSLNNSPNQPQHF.

CDR3 amino acids: CASSPSWGDWGNTEAFF. The DNA of the CDR3 is TGTGCCAGCAGCCCATCCTGGGGGGACTGGGGAAACACTGAAGCTTTCTTT. This rearrangement joins TRBV4-2 to TRBJ1-1, with D possibly being TRBD1 (5 bases). V lost 4 bases and J 2 bases, leaving 20 bases between the germline ends. The germline V gene encodes CDR1 LGHNA and CDR2 YNFKEQ. This CDR3 has 17 residues.

CDR3 nucleotides: TGTGCCAGCAGTGTCAGGGACTACCTGTCGGATGAGCAGTTCTTC. Translation gives CASSVRDYLSDEQFF. The chain has TRBV2 and TRBJ2-1, with TRBD2 matching 7 bases. The CDR3 spans 15 residues. In germline, CDR1 is SNHLY, CDR2 FYNNEI. V lost 4 bases to trimming and J lost 8 bases; unmatched junction nucleotides: 11.